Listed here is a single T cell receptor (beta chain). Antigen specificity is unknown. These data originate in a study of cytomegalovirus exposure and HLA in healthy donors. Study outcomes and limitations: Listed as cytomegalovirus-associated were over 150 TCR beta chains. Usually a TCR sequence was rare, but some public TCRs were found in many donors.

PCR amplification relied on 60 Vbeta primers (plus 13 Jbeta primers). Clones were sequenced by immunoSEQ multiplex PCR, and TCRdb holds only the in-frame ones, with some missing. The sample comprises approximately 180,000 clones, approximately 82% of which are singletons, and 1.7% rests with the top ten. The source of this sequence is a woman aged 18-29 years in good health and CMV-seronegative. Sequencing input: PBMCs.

As DNA, the CDR3 is TGTGCCAGCAGGGCTGGACTAGCGGGGACCTCCTACAATGAGCAGTTCTTC. Translation: CASRAGLAGTSYNEQFF. The chain has TRBV2 and TRBJ2-1; the match to TRBD2 covers 12 bases. The CDR3 loop spans 17 amino acids. Germline assignment: CDR1 SNHLY and CDR2 FYNNEI. V was clipped by 6 bases and J by 0 bases; unmatched bases: 6.